This T cell receptor (beta chain) was captured by sequencing in a study of blood T cell repertoires in COVID-19. Whole-study context: Acute-phase and convalescent COVID-19 samples originated in the United States, Italy and Spain. In each case, the material was cDNA or gDNA derived from T cells, B-cell-depleted T cells, or PBMCs.

This clone was picked up one time. Participants came from 24 US areas, aged roughly 18 to 95 years. Assignments of participants to cohorts depended upon their own reported clinical history. This CDR3 has 16 amino acids. Trimming shortened V by 4 bases and J by 3 bases, and 15 bases separated the two germline ends. CDR1 and CDR2 (germline): LNHDA, SQIVND (reference sequence). The repertoire was sequenced with immunoSEQ multiplex PCR; TCRdb's copy has only in-frame clones and lacks some. The profile covers roughly 240,000 clones, with 65% to 90% appearing a single time and over 7.5% taken by the ten largest.

The TCR comes from a woman in her fifties or sixties with acute COVID-19. The genes are TRBV19 and TRBJ2-2; D unclear. Sequencing input: PBMCs or T cells enriched from blood (not recorded which). CDR3 in DNA: TGTGCCAGTAGTACCCGACACGCGCGAGACACCGGGGAGCTGTTTTTT. It encodes CASSTRHARDTGELFF.